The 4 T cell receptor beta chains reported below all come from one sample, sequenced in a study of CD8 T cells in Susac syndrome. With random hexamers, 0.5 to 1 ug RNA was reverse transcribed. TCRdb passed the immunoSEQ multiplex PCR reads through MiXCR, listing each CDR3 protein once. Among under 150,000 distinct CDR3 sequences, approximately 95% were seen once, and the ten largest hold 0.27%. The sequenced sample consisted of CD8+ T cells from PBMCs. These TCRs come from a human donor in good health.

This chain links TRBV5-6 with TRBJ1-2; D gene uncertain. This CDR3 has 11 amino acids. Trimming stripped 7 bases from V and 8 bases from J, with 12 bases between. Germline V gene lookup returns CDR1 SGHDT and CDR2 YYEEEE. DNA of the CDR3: TGTGCCAGCGGATACCTGCCAGGCTACACCTTC. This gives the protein CASGYLPGYTF.

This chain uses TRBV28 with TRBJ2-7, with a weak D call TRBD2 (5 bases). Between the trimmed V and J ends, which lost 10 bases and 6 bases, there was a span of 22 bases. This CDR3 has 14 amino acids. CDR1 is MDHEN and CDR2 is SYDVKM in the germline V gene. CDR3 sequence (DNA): TGTGCCACAAACCCGGGATCGGAGGTGGTCGAGCAGTACTTC. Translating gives CATNPGSEVVEQYF.

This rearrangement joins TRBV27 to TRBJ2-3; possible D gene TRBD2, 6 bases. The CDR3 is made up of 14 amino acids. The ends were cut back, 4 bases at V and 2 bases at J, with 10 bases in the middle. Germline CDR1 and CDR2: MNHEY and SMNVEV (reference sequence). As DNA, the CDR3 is TGTGCCAGCAGTTCCTGGCGGGACACAGATACGCAGTATTTT. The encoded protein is CASSSWRDTDTQYF.

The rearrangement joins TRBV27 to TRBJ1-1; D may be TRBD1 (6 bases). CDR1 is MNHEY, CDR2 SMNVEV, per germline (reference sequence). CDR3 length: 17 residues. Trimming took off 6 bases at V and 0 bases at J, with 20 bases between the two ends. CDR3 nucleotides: TGTGCCAGCAGACCAAACAGGGTTTGGGACATGAACACTGAAGCTTTCTTT. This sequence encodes CASRPNRVWDMNTEAFF.